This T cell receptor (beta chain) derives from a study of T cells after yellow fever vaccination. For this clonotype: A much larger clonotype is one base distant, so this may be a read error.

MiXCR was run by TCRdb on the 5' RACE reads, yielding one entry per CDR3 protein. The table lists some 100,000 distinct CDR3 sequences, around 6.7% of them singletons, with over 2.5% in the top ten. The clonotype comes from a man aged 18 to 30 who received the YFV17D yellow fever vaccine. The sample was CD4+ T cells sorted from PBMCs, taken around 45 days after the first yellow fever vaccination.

CDR3 nucleotides: TGTGCCTGGAACCCTAGGAGCGTGGCCTACAATGAGCAGTTCTTC. Encoded protein: CAWNPRSVAYNEQFF. The chain uses TRBV30 and TRBJ2-1; the D is unclear. The CDR3 is 15 residues long. The ends were cut back, 4 bases at V and 2 bases at J, with 15 bases in the middle. The germline CDR1 and CDR2 sequences are GTSNPN and SVGIG (reference sequence).